This passage covers 21 T cell receptor delta chains from one sample sequenced in a study of γδ T cells in repeated Plasmodium falciparum infection. TCRdb reprocessed the multiplex PCR reads using CATT. The sample carries 85,000 to 90,000 delta-chain clones, over 1.3% recorded once. Bulk repertoires came from Vgamma9/Vdelta2+ or Vdelta2-negative gammadelta T cells flow-sorted from PBMC. The sample comprised gamma-delta T cells from blood. The receptors shown here come from a pool of human donors (malaria-infected and uninfected, not separated).

Remarks on this clone: A far larger clone differs by one base, so this is likely a read error. This sample also contains other DNA sequences that code for the same CDR3. This sequence joins TRDV1 and TRDJ1; D is possibly TRDD3 (6 bases). The J gene is not listed in TCRdb, so it was assigned here from a DNA match to germline. This CDR3 contains 19 residues. Germline V gives CDR1 TSWWSYY, CDR2 QGS. CDR3 loop: CALGGLSRSGALYTDKLIF. The CDR3 DNA follows: TGTGCTCTCGGGGGACTCTCGAGGTCGGGGGCCCTGTACACCGATAAACTCATCTTT.

About this clone: TCRdb pairs this DNA with a much larger clone's protein that differs at residue 16, likely a read error; the protein shown was translated from the DNA. V gene TRDV1 combines with J gene TRDJ1, with D possibly being TRDD3 (6 bases). Assignment of the J gene here rests on matching the DNA to germline, because TCRdb gives none. The CDR3 consists of 19 residues. Per germline, CDR1 TSWWSYY and CDR2 QGS. The CDR3, as DNA: TGTGCTCTTGGGGATCCTCTGTTGGGGATCACCTCGTACACCGATAGACTCATCTTT. Translation: CALGDPLLGITSYTDRLIF.

As regards this clone: It is likely a read error: a sequence one base away is far more abundant. The same CDR3 can be traced to other DNA sequences in this sample. The J gene is TRDJ3, the V gene TRDV2; unclear D gene. Matching the DNA to germline supplied the J gene, which TCRdb does not give. The germline gives CDR1 GEAIGNYY, CDR2 EKD. This CDR3 is built from 17 residues. CDR3 sequence: CACDTFTSSWDTRQMFF. In DNA, the CDR3 is TGCGCCTGTGACACCTTTACGAGCTCCTGGGACACCCGACAGATGTTTTTC.

This clone was seen many times. The gene calls are TRDV2 and TRDJ3; 7 bases match TRDD3. This CDR3 contains 19 residues. V lost 0 bases, J lost 1 base, and 8 bases stayed unmatched. Per germline, CDR1 GEAIGNYY and CDR2 EKD. Here the CDR3 DNA reads TGTGCCTGTGACACCGTAGGTGGGGGACAGTCCTGGGACACCCGACAGATGTTTTTC. Translation: CACDTVGGGQSWDTRQMFF.

About this clone: Translating this DNA gives a protein that differs at residue 4 from the TCRdb one, which belongs to a much larger clone; a read error is likely, and the protein shown is this translation. The chain has TRDV2 and TRDJ3; 13 nucleotides match TRDD3. This CDR3 is 21 amino acids long. The junction had 14 bases not matched to a gene; V was cut back by 6 bases and J by 1 base. Germline CDR1 GEAIGNYY, CDR2 EKD. Written as DNA, the CDR3 is TGTGCCTGTTACGAGGTACTGGGGGATACGCCCCGTTCCTGGGACACCCGACAGATGTTTTTC. This encodes CACYEVLGDTPRSWDTRQMFF.

This chain joins TRDV1 and TRDJ1, with D possibly matching TRDD3 (8 bases). TCRdb offers no J gene call, so here the DNA was matched to germline to obtain one. V gave up 3 bases and J gave up 1 base, with 39 bases separating them. The CDR3 loop spans 24 amino acids. Germline V gene lookup returns CDR1 TSWWSYY and CDR2 QGS. The CDR3 DNA reads TGTGCTCTTGGGGATCGGATCCCTTTCCTACTAATGTACTGGGGGCCCGGGGGCACCGATAAACTCATCTTT. This codes for CALGDRIPFLLMYWGPGGTDKLIF.

The table lists this clone with a few counts. A far larger clone is just one base off, so this is likely a read error. Other DNA sequences in this specimen translate into the identical CDR3. The chain is built from TRDV1 and TRDJ1, with 8 positions matching TRDD3. TCRdb leaves out the J gene; it was filled in here by matching the DNA to germline. The germline gives CDR1 TSWWSYY, CDR2 QGS. The CDR3 has 19 residues. The CDR3 DNA sequence: TGTGCTCTAGGGGAAGCGTCGAGTCCCAACTACTGGGGGGGCTACAAACTCATCTTT. Protein product: CALGEASSPNYWGGYKLIF.

In regard to this clone: It differs at one base from a far larger clone, so likely a read error. At the DNA level, this CDR3 is encoded by other sequences in the same sample as well. In DNA form, the CDR3 reads TGTGCCTGCGACAGTATGAGCTGGGGGGAAACACCCGGGCCGAAGAACACCGATAAACTCATCTTT. Translating it yields CACDSMSWGETPGPKNTDKLIF. The chain joins TRDV2 to TRDJ1, with 7 bases fitting TRDD3. As TCRdb names no J gene, one was assigned here on the basis of a DNA match to germline. CDR3 length: 22 amino acids. Looked up from germline, CDR1 is GEAIGNYY and CDR2 is EKD.

The sample holds a few counts of this clone. A far larger clone is a single base away, which makes a read error likely. This sample also contains other DNA sequences that code for the same CDR3. This rearrangement joins TRDV2 to TRDJ3; tentatively, D is TRDD3 (6 bases). No J segment appears in TCRdb, so it was assigned here by matching the sequence to germline. The germline V and J ends were trimmed by 3 bases and 0 bases, with 23 bases remaining between them. The CDR3 runs to 21 residues. Germline assignment: CDR1 GEAIGNYY and CDR2 EKD. The CDR3 here is CACDLLRTGGDSSWDTRQMFF. As DNA, the CDR3 is TGTGCCTGTGACCTTTTACGTACCGGGGGAGACAGCTCCTGGGACACCCGACAGATGTTTTTC.

This clone turned up a few times. TCRdb shows a much larger clone's protein in place of this DNA's translation, and the two differ at residue 9, likely through a read error; the protein shown is translated from the DNA. The chain employs TRDV1 and TRDJ1; no clear D. V lost 0 bases and J 4 bases, leaving 12 bases between the germline ends. The CDR3 extends over 15 amino acids. Per germline, CDR1 TSWWSYY and CDR2 QGS. CDR3 sequence (DNA): TGTGCTCTTGGGGAACTGGTCGGACCTTACGATAAACTCATCTTT. This encodes CALGELVGPYDKLIF.

This clone was found a few times. For this DNA, TCRdb reports the protein of a much larger clone, which diverges at residue 6, most likely from a read error; the protein presented here is translated directly from the DNA. The chain combines TRDV1 with TRDJ1; D unclear. TCRdb is silent on the J gene; assignment here came from matching the DNA to germline. This CDR3 is 13 amino acids long. In germline, CDR1 is TSWWSYY, CDR2 QGS. Trimming took off 5 bases at V and 0 bases at J, with 7 bases between the two ends. CDR3 sequence reads: CALGTPHTDKLIF. The CDR3 DNA is TGTGCTCTTGGGACACCACACACCGATAAACTCATCTTT.

This clone was detected a few times. The rearrangement joins TRDV1 to TRDJ1, with 9 bases lining up with TRDD3. CDR1 is TSWWSYY and CDR2 is QGS in the germline V gene. V was clipped by 7 bases and J by 0 bases; unmatched bases: 30. The CDR3 sequence is 23 residues long. The chain's CDR3 is CALELPLPSLHYWGTAYTDKLIF. Here the CDR3 DNA reads TGTGCTCTTGAGCTCCCTCTTCCTTCCTTGCATTACTGGGGGACTGCGTACACCGATAAACTCATCTTT.

This clone was observed a handful of times. With only one base between it and a far larger clone, this is likely a read error. Distinct nucleotide sequences in the sample also encode this CDR3. The V call is TRDV2, the J call TRDJ2, with D unclear. TCRdb offers no J gene call, so here the DNA was matched to germline to obtain one. The CDR3 spans 14 residues. With 0 bases removed from V and 3 bases from J, the gap between germline ends came to 7 bases. Per germline, CDR1 GEAIGNYY and CDR2 EKD. The CDR3 coding sequence is TGTGCCTGTGACACCGGAACTCTGACAGCACAACTCTTCTTT. Translated: CACDTGTLTAQLFF.

A few counts support this clone. This likely came from a read error, as a far larger clone is one base away. This sample also contains other DNA sequences that code for the same CDR3. DNA for the CDR3: TGTGCTCTTGGGGAAAACCCCATTAAGGGGCTGGGGGATCTCCTGTATACCGATAAACTCATCTTT. Translating it yields CALGENPIKGLGDLLYTDKLIF. This rearrangement joins TRDV1 to TRDJ1, with TRDD3 matching 9 bases. The J gene, missing from TCRdb, was assigned here through DNA to germline matching. Trimming cost V 2 bases and J 2 bases; bases outside gene matches: 24. CDR1 and CDR2 from the germline V gene are TSWWSYY and QGS. The CDR3 length is 22 residues.

J is TRDJ1 and V is TRDV1, with D possibly being TRDD2 (8 bases). V gave up 0 bases and J gave up 8 bases, with 22 bases separating them. The CDR3 sequence is 17 residues long. Germline CDR1 TSWWSYY, CDR2 QGS. The CDR3 nucleotides are TGTGCTCTTGGGGAACTTCTTCCTACGTGGGGGAACCGAAAACTCATCTTT. Its translation: CALGELLPTWGNRKLIF.

Concerning this clone: The likely explanation is a read error, given a far larger clone one base away. Other DNA sequences within the sample encode an identical CDR3. There is no J gene call, but TRDV1 is given as the V gene; TRDD3, as called in the table, went unchecked against the DNA. CDR1 and CDR2 from the germline V gene are TSWWSYY and QGS. This CDR3 region has 14 residues. Here the CDR3 DNA reads TGTGCTCTTGGGGTAGGAGGGATAACCGATAAACTCATCTTC. It encodes CALGVGGITDKLIF.

Note on this clone: TCRdb's protein, taken from a much larger clone, differs from this DNA's translation at residue 4, likely owing to a read error; the protein displayed comes from the DNA. This sequence joins TRDV2 and TRDJ3; 8 nucleotides agree with TRDD3. The J gene comes from matching the DNA to germline here; TCRdb lacks it. The CDR3 has 24 residues. The V and J ends lost 5 bases and 0 bases, in that order; junction bases with no gene match: 26. Per the germline V gene, CDR1 is GEAIGNYY and CDR2 is EKD. CDR3 protein: CACGTVEELGGTRGISWDTRQMFF. CDR3 DNA sequence: TGTGCCTGTGGCACGGTGGAAGAACTGGGGGGTACCCGGGGAATCTCCTGGGACACCCGACAGATGTTTTTC.

This clone was detected many times. This sequence is one base from a far larger clone and is likely a read error. The sample holds other DNA sequences that translate to the same CDR3. The CDR3: CACDPLGSGRDKLIF. The DNA for the CDR3 is TGTGCCTGTGATCCCCTGGGGAGCGGACGCGATAAACTCATCTTT. The rearrangement uses TRDV2 and TRDJ1, with a weak D call TRDD3 (6 bases). This CDR3 region has 15 residues. Germline V gives CDR1 GEAIGNYY, CDR2 EKD. Deletions cut 4 bases from V and 4 bases from J, with 18 bases between.

This clone came up a few times. The TCRdb record carries a much larger clone's protein, which differs from this DNA's translation at residue 8; a read error is the likely cause, and the protein listed here is the DNA translation. This chain connects TRDV2 to TRDJ3, with TRDD3 matching 7 bases. TCRdb carries no J gene annotation; the J gene was assigned here by matching the DNA with germline. V gave up 3 bases and J gave up 4 bases; unmatched junction bases: 5. Germline-derived CDR1 and CDR2 are GEAIGNYY and EKD. The CDR3 is 16 residues long. The CDR3 DNA reads as TGTGCCTGTGACGTACTGGGGAATTGGGACACCCGACAGATGTTTTTC. The encoded protein is CACDVLGNWDTRQMFF.

This clone has more than one count but fewer than ten. The likely explanation is a read error, given a far larger clone one base away. The same CDR3 also results from other DNA sequences found in this sample. The rearrangement joins TRDV2 to TRDJ1; tentatively, D is TRDD3 (5 bases). In the absence of a J gene in TCRdb, the DNA was matched to germline to assign it here. This CDR3 comprises 14 residues. The germline CDR1 and CDR2 sequences are GEAIGNYY and EKD. V was pared by 3 bases and J by 2 bases, with 12 bases between. CDR3 bases: TGTGCCTGTGACCGAGGGATTAAGACCGATAAACTCATCTTT. Protein sequence: CACDRGIKTDKLIF.

Concerning this clone itself: The protein recorded in TCRdb matches a much larger clone and deviates from this DNA's translation at residue 10, suggesting a read error; the protein here is obtained by translating the DNA. The chain recombines TRDV2 with TRDJ3; 9 positions match TRDD3. The germline gives CDR1 GEAIGNYY, CDR2 EKD. This CDR3 spans 18 amino acids. J gave up 2 bases and V 0 bases, and 4 bases lay outside the gene matches. The CDR3 DNA follows: TGTGCCTGTGACACCGGGGGATACTACCCCTGGGACACCCGACAGATGTTTTTC. This gives the protein CACDTGGYYPWDTRQMFF.